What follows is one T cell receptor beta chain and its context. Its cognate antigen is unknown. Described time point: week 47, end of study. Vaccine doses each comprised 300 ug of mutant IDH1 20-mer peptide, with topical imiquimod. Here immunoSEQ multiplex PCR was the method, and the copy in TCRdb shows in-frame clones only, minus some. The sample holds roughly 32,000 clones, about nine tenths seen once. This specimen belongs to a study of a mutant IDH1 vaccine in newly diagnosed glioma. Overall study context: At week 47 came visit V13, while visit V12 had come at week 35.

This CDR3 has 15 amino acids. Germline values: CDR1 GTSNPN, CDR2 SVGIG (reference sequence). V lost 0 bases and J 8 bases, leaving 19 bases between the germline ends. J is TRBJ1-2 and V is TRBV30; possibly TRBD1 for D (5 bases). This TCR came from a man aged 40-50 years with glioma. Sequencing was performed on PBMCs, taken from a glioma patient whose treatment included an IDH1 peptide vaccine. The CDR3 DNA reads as TGTGCCTGGAGTGTATTTGACAGACCCTATTGGGGCTACACCTTC. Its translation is CAWSVFDRPYWGYTF.